Listed below are T cell receptor beta chains from one sample, sequenced in a study of cytomegalovirus exposure and HLA in healthy donors. Profiling relied on immunoSEQ multiplex PCR, and the TCRdb table lists in-frame clones only, not all of them. This sample has over 200,000 clones, with around nine tenths found just once. The sequencing sample was made of PBMCs. These receptors came from a woman between 18 and 29 years old in good health and CMV-seronegative. CDR3s include the opening cysteine and the closing phenylalanine or tryptophan. A D gene is named only where the DNA matches it firmly. Rows may omit the clone size; those that give it use once, few, many or a size class.

NA	TRBV5-6	NA	TRBJ2-3	TGTGCCAGCAGCTTCGAAGCGGCCACAGATACGCAGTATTTT	CASSFEAATDTQYF
NA	TRBV19	NA	TRBJ2-7	TGTGCCAGTAGTCGGGACTGGCCCTACGAGCAGTACTTC	CASSRDWPYEQYF
few	TRBV19	TRBD1	TRBJ2-3	TGTGCCAGTAGGAAAAATCAGGGGGCCGGTACAGATACGCAGTATTTT	CASRKNQGAGTDTQYF
NA	TRBV6-5	TRBD1	TRBJ2-1	TGTGCCAGCAGTTACTCGATAGGGACAGGGAGGGATGAGCAGTTCTTC	CASSYSIGTGRDEQFF
NA	TRBV2	TRBD1	TRBJ1-4	TGTGCCAGCAGGAAGACAGGGGGACCTAATGAAAAACTGTTTTTT	CASRKTGGPNEKLFF
NA	TRBV9	TRBD1	TRBJ2-7	TGTGCCAGCAGCGTAGGCCAGGGGGCCTACGAGCAGTACTTC	CASSVGQGAYEQYF
NA	TRBV5-1	TRBD2	TRBJ2-1	TGCGCCAGCAGCAAAGGACTAGCGGGGAGGCTTTACAATGAGCAGTTCTTC	CASSKGLAGRLYNEQFF
NA	TRBV29-1	TRBD2	TRBJ2-7	TGCAGCGTGGGACTAGTTGAATACGAGCAGTACTTC	CSVGLVEYEQYF
NA	TRBV4-1	TRBD2	TRBJ2-7	TGCGCCAGCAGCCAAGAGAGCGGGAGGTTCTCCTACGAGCAGTACTTC	CASSQESGRFSYEQYF
NA	TRBV27	NA	TRBJ2-1	TGTGCCAGCAGTTTACTAGCATCATCTGAGCAGTTCTTC	CASSLLASSEQFF
NA	TRBV6-1	NA	TRBJ1-1	TGTGCCAGCAGTGAATTAAGGACAGTCAATGAAGCTTTCTTT	CASSELRTVNEAFF
NA	TRBV7-2	NA	TRBJ1-2	TGTGCCAGCAGCATAACACAGGGTACAGTGGGTGGCTACACCTTC	CASSITQGTVGGYTF
NA	TRBV30	TRBD2	TRBJ2-3	TGTGCCTGGAGCATAGCGGGAGCGGGCGATACGCAGTATTTT	CAWSIAGAGDTQYF
few	TRBV2	TRBD2	TRBJ2-7	TGTGCCAGCAACGGGATAGCGGGAGGTGCCCACGAGCAGTACTTC	CASNGIAGGAHEQYF
NA	TRBV7-9	TRBD1	TRBJ1-4	TGTGCCAGCAGCGCTACAGGGGCAGGGTCTGAAAAACTGTTTTTT	CASSATGAGSEKLFF
NA	TRBV27	NA	TRBJ1-2	TGTGCCAGCAGGCCGGGACTGACTGCCTATGGCTACACCTTC	CASRPGLTAYGYTF
NA	TRBV5-1	NA	TRBJ2-3	TGCGCCAGCAGCTTGGTTGCAGTGGGAGGCTCAAGCACAGATACGCAGTATTTT	CASSLVAVGGSSTDTQYF
NA	TRBV15	NA	TRBJ2-5	TGTGCCACCAGCAGGACGGGGGGCCGGGGAGAGACCCAGTACTTC	CATSRTGGRGETQYF
NA	TRBV2	NA	TRBJ1-1	TGTGCCAGCAGGGTCCCGAGAGTGGAAGCTTTCTTT	CASRVPRVEAFF
NA	TRBV28	NA	TRBJ1-4	TGTGCCAGCAGTCCCGCTTCGGAGGTTGAAAAACTGTTTTTT	CASSPASEVEKLFF
NA	TRBV9	TRBD2	TRBJ2-7	TGTGCCAGCAGCGTCGGACCCACCATAGCGGGAGACACCCACGAGCAGTACTTC	CASSVGPTIAGDTHEQYF
NA	TRBV9	NA	TRBJ2-2	TGTGCCAGCAGCCCACCCAGGGTAGGAAACACCGGGGAGCTGTTTTTT	CASSPPRVGNTGELFF
NA	TRBV27	NA	TRBJ1-1	TGTGCCAGCAGCCTAGCCGGGATGGGGAACACTGAAGCTTTCTTT	CASSLAGMGNTEAFF
NA	TRBV6-5	NA	TRBJ2-2	TGTGCCAGCAGTTACTCCATTCCCTACGGGGAGCTGTTTTTT	CASSYSIPYGELFF
NA	TRBV5-8	NA	TRBJ2-7	TGTGCCAGCAGCTTAAGAAGCCTAAAGCTCTACGAGCAGTACTTC	CASSLRSLKLYEQYF
NA	TRBV6-1	TRBD2	TRBJ2-1	TGTGCCAGCAGTGAAAATGCGGGAGCACCCAATGAGCAGTTCTTC	CASSENAGAPNEQFF
NA	TRBV18	TRBD2	TRBJ2-7	TGTGCCAGCTCACCGCCCGGGGGGGAGCAGTACTTC	CASSPPGGEQYF
NA	TRBV18	NA	TRBJ2-1	TGTGCCAGCTCACCGCCTCCCGGCAGGATCAGTCCCAATGAGCAGTTCTTC	CASSPPPGRISPNEQFF
NA	TRBV4-3	TRBD2	TRBJ2-3	TGCGCCAGCAGCCAAGACTTAGCGGGAGGCCCAGATACGCAGTATTTT	CASSQDLAGGPDTQYF
NA	TRBV27	NA	TRBJ1-1	TGTGCCAGCAGTTGGAGAGTGGACACTGAAGCTTTCTTT	CASSWRVDTEAFF
NA	TRBV6-1	NA	TRBJ1-1	TGTGCCAGCTCGCGGTCGGCTTGGAACACTGAAGCTTTCTTT	CASSRSAWNTEAFF
NA	TRBV28	TRBD2	TRBJ2-7	TGTGCCAGCAGTTTATTGGGACTAGCGGGACCCTACGAGCAGTACTTC	CASSLLGLAGPYEQYF
NA	TRBV19	NA	TRBJ1-2	TGTGCCAGTACCCAGGGAATTAACAGGGAGAACTATGGCTACACCTTC	CASTQGINRENYGYTF
NA	TRBV21-1	NA	TRBJ2-7	TGTGCCAGCAGCCACACTAGCGGACCTAGCTACGAGCAGTACTTC	CASSHTSGPSYEQYF
NA	TRBV6-6	NA	TRBJ2-1	TGTGCCAGCAGTTACGGAGGTGTCGGGCAGTTCTTC	CASSYGGVGQFF
once	TRBV2	TRBD1	TRBJ1-1	TGTGCCAGCAGTGTAGGACAGGGGGCGAACACTGAAGCTTTCTTT	CASSVGQGANTEAFF
NA	TRBV29-1	TRBD1	TRBJ2-5	TGCAGCGCCCTGGGCAACCGGGACAGCCAAGAGACCCAGTACTTC	CSALGNRDSQETQYF
NA	TRBV27	NA	TRBJ2-5	TGTGCCAGCAGTCCCCGGTACCAAGAGACCCAGTACTTC	CASSPRYQETQYF
NA	TRBV29-1	TRBD2	TRBJ2-1	TGCAGCGTAGCCGGGACTAGCGGAACCTACAATGAGCAGTTCTTC	CSVAGTSGTYNEQFF
once	TRBV28	TRBD1	TRBJ2-5	TGTGCCAGCAGTTCCCCTACAGGGGGTCAGACCCAGTACTTC	CASSSPTGGQTQYF
once	TRBV4-1	TRBD1	TRBJ1-4	TGCGCCAGCAGCCATAGATTGCGAGACAGGGGGTCGACTAATGAAAAACTGTTTTTT	CASSHRLRDRGSTNEKLFF
once	TRBV7-3	NA	TRBJ2-2	TGTGCCAGCAGCGGCTCCGGGACCGGGGAGCTGTTTTTT	CASSGSGTGELFF
NA	TRBV7-9	TRBD2	TRBJ2-2	TGTGCCAGCAGCTTAGGACTAGCCCGGAACACCGGGGAGCTGTTTTTT	CASSLGLARNTGELFF
NA	TRBV9	TRBD1	TRBJ1-2	TGTGCCAGCAGCCATAACCCGGGACAGGGAATCTATGGCTACACCTTC	CASSHNPGQGIYGYTF
NA	TRBV5-1	TRBD1	TRBJ2-5	TGCGCCAGCAGCTTGACCGGGACAGGGAAAGAGACCCAGTACTTC	CASSLTGTGKETQYF
NA	TRBV6-5	NA	TRBJ2-5	TGTGCCAGCAGTTACTCCGTGGGAGGGGGCCAAGAGACCCAGTACTTC	CASSYSVGGGQETQYF
NA	TRBV28	TRBD1	TRBJ1-2	TGTGCCAGCAGTCCTCAGGGGGGAGGCTACACCTTC	CASSPQGGGYTF
NA	TRBV6-5	NA	TRBJ2-7	TGTGCCAGCAGTTCGACCTATAGCAAGCAGTACTTC	CASSSTYSKQYF